The 26 T cell receptor beta chains reported below all come from one sample, sequenced in a study of T cell responses to AZD1222 COVID-19 vaccine (dated by TCRdb to about 2021). The time point label, as the study defines it: about 28 days (+/-7) after the second vaccine dose. Receptor libraries were prepared by the immunoSEQ multiplex PCR assay. TCRdb obtained this table from immuneACCESS and retained in-frame rearrangements with V and J assigned. These tables miss some clones; where compared with another copy, unresolved V genes account for less than half of the shortfall, and the remainder is unexplained. This sample gives 70,000 or so clones in total; 83% of them show up just once. In total, the top ten clones hold about 6.5% of the sample. Sequenced here: peripheral blood, sampled 28 days after the second AZD1222 dose. These receptors were collected from an adult who received the AZD1222 COVID-19 vaccine.

The V gene is TRBV9, the J gene TRBJ2-7; 8 bases fit TRBD1. Looked up from germline, CDR1 is SGDLS and CDR2 is YYNGEE. The length of the CDR3 is 15 residues. V gave up 3 bases and J gave up 5 bases; unmatched junction bases: 10. CDR3 DNA sequence: TGTGCCAGCAGCGCAGTCCCGGACAGGGCCCACGAGCAGTACTTC. Protein sequence: CASSAVPDRAHEQYF.

This clone came up once. CDR3 residues: CATAGERGREQYF. The CDR3 nucleotides are TGTGCCACCGCGGGTGAAAGAGGCAGGGAGCAGTACTTC. The chain is built from TRBV5-4 and TRBJ2-7; tentative D call: TRBD2 (5 bases). With 9 bases removed from V and 7 bases from J, the gap between germline ends came to 20 bases. Germline V gene sequence: CDR1 SGHNT, CDR2 YYREEE (reference sequence). This CDR3 comprises 13 residues.

The chain couples TRBV11-3 to TRBJ1-1; no firm D call. Germline V gene data show CDR1 as SGHNT and CDR2 as YENEEA. The CDR3 has 13 residues. Trimming stripped 0 bases from V and 2 bases from J, with 4 bases between. The CDR3 region has the DNA TGTGCCAGCAGCTTAGACAGAAACACTGAAGCTTTCTTT. Translated, it gives CASSLDRNTEAFF. The complete variable domain, with remaining parts taken from reference TRBV11-3 and TRBJ1-1, reads EAGVVQSPRYKIIEKKQPVAFWCNPISGHNTLYWYLQNLGQGPELLIRYENEEAVDDSQLPKDRFSAERLKGVDSTLKIQPAELGDSAVYLCASSLDRNTEAFFGQGTRLTVV.

This clone was detected a few times. CDR3 amino acids: CASSVTILSGEQYF. The CDR3 DNA follows: TGTGCCAGCAGCGTCACGATCCTATCAGGCGAGCAGTACTTC. The chain combines TRBV6-5 with TRBJ2-7; no reliable D call. CDR3 size: 14 residues. Per the germline V gene, CDR1 is MNHEY and CDR2 is SVGAGI. V lost 6 bases, J lost 6 bases, and 18 bases lay in between.

The rearrangement links TRBV6-2 or TRBV6-3 to TRBJ1-2, with D hard to call. From germline, CDR1 is MNHEY and CDR2 SVGEGT. The CDR3 covers 15 residues. V lost 2 bases and J 4 bases, leaving 14 bases between the germline ends. CDR3 nucleotide sequence: TGTGCCAGCAGTTACCGGAGCCCTGCGGGCTATGGCTACACCTTC. Translation: CASSYRSPAGYGYTF.

This chain links TRBV15 with TRBJ2-3; 11 positions agree with TRBD2. J gave up 1 base and V 1 base, and 7 bases lay outside the gene matches. Germline-derived CDR1 and CDR2 are LNHNV and YYDKDF (reference sequence). CDR3 length: 18 residues. This CDR3 reads CATSRASGGPFRTDTQYF. In nucleotides, the CDR3 is TGTGCCACCAGCAGAGCTAGCGGGGGGCCTTTCCGCACAGATACGCAGTATTTT.

The V and J genes are TRBV19 and TRBJ2-5; D remains unclear. Trimming cost V 3 bases and J 3 bases, with 8 bases left between them. The germline gives CDR1 LNHDA, CDR2 SQIVND (reference sequence). The CDR3 extends over 13 amino acids. As DNA, the CDR3 is TGTGCCAGTAGTATGGGTAGGGAAGAGACCCAGTACTTC. It is translated as CASSMGREETQYF.

The chain carries TRBV6-6 and TRBJ2-7; D perhaps matches TRBD1 (6 bases). The germline gives CDR1 MNHNY, CDR2 SVGAGI (reference sequence). The CDR3 contains 16 residues. V lost 0 bases and J lost 1, with 13 bases in between. The CDR3 spells CASSYSGAALSYEQYF. CDR3 in DNA: TGTGCCAGCAGTTACTCGGGGGCAGCTCTTTCCTACGAGCAGTACTTC.

There are a few counts of this clone. The J gene is TRBJ1-5, the V gene TRBV23-1; a possible D gene is TRBD1 (5 bases). TRBV23-1 is labeled an ORF, and its function is uncertain. This CDR3 contains 16 residues. V lost 1 base and J lost 5, with 15 bases in between. CDR3 coding DNA: TGCGCCAGCAGTCAATTGTTTCGCAGGGACTATCAGCCCCAGCATTTT. Translated, it gives CASSQLFRRDYQPQHF.

This rearrangement joins TRBV7-2 to TRBJ1-2, with 10 bases aligning to TRBD1. Germline trimming cut 6 bases from V and 6 bases from J; bases unmatched to any gene: 4. The CDR3 consists of 13 residues. Per germline, CDR1 SGHTA and CDR2 FQGNSA. The CDR3: CASRSGTGDGYTF. CDR3 nucleotides: TGTGCCAGCAGGTCCGGGACAGGGGATGGCTACACCTTC.

CDR3 protein: CASSSQVGNYGYTF. CDR3 bases: TGTGCCAGCAGCTCCCAGGTGGGAAACTATGGCTACACCTTC. The chain recombines TRBV5-5 with TRBJ1-2; unclear D gene. Looked up from germline, CDR1 is SGHKS and CDR2 is YYEKEE (reference sequence). Trimming cost V 3 bases and J 2 bases, with 11 bases left between them. The CDR3 is 14 amino acids.

This clone was detected only once. The rearrangement uses TRBV4-1 and TRBJ1-1; D gene ambiguous. This CDR3 comprises 14 residues. Trimming cost V 11 bases and J 4 bases, with 20 bases left between them. Germline V gene sequence: CDR1 MGHRA, CDR2 YSYEKL. DNA of the CDR3: TGCGCCGGGAAAGCAAGGACGGACCTCACTGAAGCTTTCTTT. Protein product: CAGKARTDLTEAFF.

V is TRBV5-1 and J is TRBJ2-2; D uncertain. This CDR3 is 15 amino acids long. Trimming took 2 bases from V and 3 from J, leaving 11 bases between them. Germline CDR1 is SGHRS and CDR2 is YFSETQ. CDR3 nucleotides: TGCGCCAGCAGCTTCAGGCAGTCTTACACCGGGGAGCTGTTTTTT. Translating it yields CASSFRQSYTGELFF.

In its sample, this clone was seen a few times. The chain uses TRBV27 and TRBJ2-7, with no clear D. This CDR3 region has 12 residues. V shed 3 bases and J shed 3 bases, with 6 bases lying between them. CDR1 and CDR2 (germline): MNHEY, SMNVEV (reference sequence). The CDR3 nucleotides read TGTGCCAGCAGTTTCCCCCGCTACGAGCAGTACTTC. It translates to CASSFPRYEQYF.

The genes are TRBV7-9 and TRBJ1-5; TRBD1 matches at 7 bases. Germline V lookup: CDR1 SEHNR, CDR2 FQNEAQ (reference sequence). This CDR3 spans 14 amino acids. J was trimmed by 3 bases and V by 5 bases; bases with no gene match: 4. The CDR3 region is CASSLGQDNQPQHF. The CDR3 DNA follows: TGTGCCAGCAGCCTTGGACAGGACAATCAGCCCCAGCATTTT.

V and J are TRBV6-5 and TRBJ2-1, with TRBD2 matching over 7 bases. Looked up from germline, CDR1 is MNHEY and CDR2 is SVGAGI. This CDR3 is 15 amino acids long. V shed 2 bases and J 9 bases; nucleotides not matched to a gene: 10. Here the CDR3 reads CASSYIGGLNSEQFF. The CDR3 DNA reads TGTGCCAGCAGTTACATCGGGGGGTTAAACAGTGAGCAGTTCTTC.

The rearrangement uses TRBV5-1 and TRBJ1-2; TRBD1 might be the D (6 bases). The CDR3 is 15 residues long. Germline-derived CDR1 and CDR2 are SGHRS and YFSETQ. V lost 2 bases, J lost 4 bases, and 15 bases lay in between. The CDR3 is CASSFMGQGTYGYTF. In DNA, the CDR3 is TGCGCCAGCAGCTTTATGGGGCAGGGGACCTATGGCTACACCTTC.

This clone occurred once. The chain employs TRBV25-1 and TRBJ1-4, with a possible D match to TRBD1 (6 bases). This CDR3 has 16 amino acids. CDR1 MGHDK and CDR2 SYGVNS come from the germline V gene. V was shortened by 3 bases and J by 2 bases, with 13 bases between the two germline ends. The CDR3 sequence: CASSEVGALTNEKLFF. The CDR3 DNA reads TGTGCCAGCAGTGAGGTGGGGGCCTTGACTAATGAAAAACTGTTTTTT.

J is TRBJ1-4 and V is TRBV5-1; D is perhaps TRBD1 (6 bases). The ends were cut back, 2 bases at V and 8 bases at J, with 13 bases in the middle. CDR3 length: 14 amino acids. Germline-derived CDR1 and CDR2 are SGHRS and YFSETQ. In DNA form, the CDR3 reads TGCGCCAGCAGCTTCCGGGACATGCGGGAAAAACTGTTTTTT. Amino acids: CASSFRDMREKLFF.

The chain is built from TRBV6-4 and TRBJ1-4; TRBD1 agrees at 9 bases. This CDR3 region has 20 residues. Per the germline V gene, CDR1 is MRHNA and CDR2 is SNTAGT. V shed 2 bases and J 0 bases; nucleotides not matched to a gene: 13. The CDR3 is CASSDLSRPQGATTNEKLFF. CDR3 DNA: TGTGCCAGCAGTGACCTCTCCCGCCCACAGGGGGCGACAACTAATGAAAAACTGTTTTTT.

This chain connects TRBV7-8 to TRBJ1-6, with D possibly TRBD1 on 5 matching bases. The CDR3 runs to 14 residues. Germline V CDR1 and CDR2: SGHVS, FQNEAQ. The V end lost 1 base, the J end lost 10 bases, and 11 bases lay between the germline ends. The CDR3 DNA follows: TGTGCCAGCAGCTTAGGTCAGGGCCGCTCACCCCTCCACTTT. Its translation is CASSLGQGRSPLHF.

This clone has more than one count but fewer than ten. The chain links TRBV6-5 to TRBJ1-1, with D unclear. V was clipped by 6 bases and J by 6 bases, with 17 bases between them. Germline-derived CDR1 and CDR2 are MNHEY and SVGAGI. The CDR3 extends over 14 amino acids. Here the CDR3 reads CASRAGEYGAEAFF. In nucleotides, the CDR3 is TGTGCCAGCAGGGCCGGGGAGTACGGGGCTGAAGCTTTCTTT.

V is TRBV30 and J is TRBJ1-5; D possibly corresponds to TRBD1 (5 bases). V was trimmed by 6 bases and J by 3 bases, leaving 9 bases between them. This CDR3 contains 12 residues. Germline CDR1 reads GTSNPN; CDR2 reads SVGIG (reference sequence). The CDR3 sequence: CACGAFNQPQHF. CDR3 bases: TGTGCCTGCGGGGCATTCAATCAGCCCCAGCATTTT.

This chain connects TRBV4-1 to TRBJ2-5; D unresolved. Per the germline V gene, CDR1 is MGHRA and CDR2 is YSYEKL. The V and J ends lost 1 base and 4 bases respectively, with 13 bases between them. The CDR3 has 15 residues. In DNA form, the CDR3 reads TGCGCCAGCAGCCAAGTACCAGATAATCCAGAGACCCAGTACTTC. Its translation is CASSQVPDNPETQYF.

The chain is built from TRBV6-5 and TRBJ1-5; D ambiguous. Germline-derived CDR1 and CDR2 are MNHEY and SVGAGI. The ends were cut back, 0 bases at V and 4 bases at J, with 7 bases in the middle. This CDR3 spans 14 amino acids. CDR3 in DNA: TGTGCCAGCAGTTACTCCGGAGATAATCAGCCCCAGCATTTT. The encoded protein is CASSYSGDNQPQHF.

This chain connects TRBV5-1 to TRBJ2-4; D is possibly TRBD2 (5 bases). CDR1 and CDR2 (germline): SGHRS, YFSETQ. CDR3 length: 14 residues. Trimming removed 4 bases from V and 8 bases from J, with 16 bases in between. The CDR3 bases are TGCGCCAGCAGCCCCTGGACCTCCGGGGACATTCAGTACTTC. It is translated as CASSPWTSGDIQYF.